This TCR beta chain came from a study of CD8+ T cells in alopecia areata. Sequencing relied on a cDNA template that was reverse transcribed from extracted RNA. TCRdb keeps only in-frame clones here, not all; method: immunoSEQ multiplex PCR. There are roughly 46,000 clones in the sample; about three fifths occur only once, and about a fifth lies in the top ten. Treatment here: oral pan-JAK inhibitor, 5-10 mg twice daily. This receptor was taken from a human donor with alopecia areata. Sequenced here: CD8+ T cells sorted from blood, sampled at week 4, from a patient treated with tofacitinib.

Here the CDR3 DNA reads TGTGCTAGTGGTCTGGGGGGTAGGGACATTCAGTACTTC. It translates to CASGLGGRDIQYF. The chain is built from TRBV12-5 and TRBJ2-4; D is possibly TRBD2 (6 bases). Trimming took off 5 bases at V and 8 bases at J, with 13 bases between the two ends. Per the germline V gene, CDR1 is LGHNT and CDR2 is FRNRAP. The CDR3 covers 13 residues.